The 20 T cell receptor beta chains reported below all come from one sample, sequenced in a study of shared clonotypes between healthy human individuals. Profiling relied on immunoSEQ multiplex PCR, and the TCRdb table lists in-frame clones only, not all of them. The sample lists under 600,000 clones; approximately 94% were seen once. Material: naive CD4+ T cells sorted from blood. This sample's subset: CD45RA+ positively selected. These receptors came from a woman aged 30 to 39 in good health.

This chain joins TRBV11-3 and TRBJ2-1; TRBD1 is a possible D gene (6 bases). Trimming took off 5 bases at V and 3 bases at J, with 17 bases between the two ends. This CDR3 spans 16 amino acids. The germline CDR1 and CDR2 sequences are SGHNT and YENEEA. The CDR3 coding sequence is TGTGCCAGCAGCCTTGCTAGGGGGAGAGGCTACAATGAGCAGTTCTTC. It yields the protein CASSLARGRGYNEQFF.

CDR3 sequence reads: CASSPGQGTNEKLFF. The CDR3 DNA sequence: TGCGCCAGCAGCCCGGGACAGGGAACTAATGAAAAACTGTTTTTT. The V and J genes are TRBV5-1 and TRBJ1-4; TRBD1 agrees at 9 bases. This CDR3 contains 15 residues. Trimming took 4 bases from V and 1 from J; bases not matched to a gene: 2. Germline CDR1 SGHRS, CDR2 YFSETQ.

The V and J genes are TRBV28 and TRBJ1-2; no clear D gene. The CDR3 consists of 12 residues. Germline values: CDR1 MDHEN, CDR2 SYDVKM. V was shortened by 4 bases and J by 3 bases, with 6 bases between the two germline ends. The CDR3 DNA is TGTGCCAGCAGTTCCTCGGACTATGGCTACACCTTC. The encoded protein is CASSSSDYGYTF.

The chain recombines TRBV18 with TRBJ2-7, with D perhaps matching TRBD2 (5 bases). Per the germline V gene, CDR1 is KGHSH and CDR2 is LQKENI. CDR3 length: 12 amino acids. V lost 1 base and J 6 bases, leaving 7 bases between the germline ends. CDR3 nucleotides: TGTGCCAGCTCACCACGAGGGTTCGAGCAGTACTTC. It yields the protein CASSPRGFEQYF.

The rearrangement uses TRBV7-2 and TRBJ2-1; 10 bases are shared with TRBD2. V dropped 3 bases and J dropped 3; count of bases not matched to a gene: 8. Germline lookup yields CDR1 SGHTA and CDR2 FQGNSA. CDR3 size: 17 residues. The CDR3 bases are TGTGCCAGCAGCTTCATTTCCCGGACTAGCGGCTACAATGAGCAGTTCTTC. This sequence encodes CASSFISRTSGYNEQFF.

The chain is built from TRBV4-2 and TRBJ2-1; possibly TRBD1 or TRBD2 for D (6 bases each). The germline gives CDR1 LGHNA, CDR2 YNFKEQ. V dropped 0 bases and J dropped 3 bases, with 21 bases sitting between them. This CDR3 spans 19 amino acids. CDR3 bases: TGTGCCAGCAGCCAAGATGGGGCGGAGGGGGGACTTGGCTACAATGAGCAGTTCTTC. It is translated as CASSQDGAEGGLGYNEQFF.

V and J are TRBV7-2 and TRBJ2-3; 12 bases are a match to TRBD2. Trimming cost V 4 bases and J 4 bases; bases outside gene matches: 6. This CDR3 comprises 16 residues. The V gene's germline CDR1 is SGHTA and CDR2 FQGNSA. CDR3 residues: CASSSATSGSPDTQYF. In DNA, the CDR3 is TGTGCCAGCAGCTCGGCGACTAGCGGGAGCCCAGATACGCAGTATTTT.

The chain has TRBV6-1 and TRBJ1-2; tentative D call: TRBD1 (5 bases). V dropped 5 bases and J dropped 2 bases, with 12 bases sitting between them. Germline values: CDR1 MNHNS, CDR2 SASEGT. The CDR3 consists of 14 residues. CDR3 amino acids: CASSPTRENYGYTF. CDR3 bases: TGTGCCAGCAGTCCTACCAGGGAGAACTATGGCTACACCTTC.

This rearrangement joins TRBV6-6 to TRBJ2-7; D may correspond to TRBD1 or TRBD2 (5 bases each). CDR1 MNHNY and CDR2 SVGAGI come from the germline V gene (reference sequence). Trimming removed 3 bases at V and 1 base at J, with 10 bases between. CDR3 size: 14 residues. The DNA for the CDR3 is TGTGCCAGCAGTTATAGGGACGGATCCTACGAGCAGTACTTC. Translated: CASSYRDGSYEQYF.

The chain carries TRBV6-4 and TRBJ2-7; D might be TRBD2 (6 bases). Trimming left V 0 bases short and J 5 bases short, with 17 bases between. The V gene's germline CDR1 is MRHNA and CDR2 SNTAGT. This CDR3 spans 16 amino acids. Written as DNA, the CDR3 is TGTGCCAGCAGTGACTCGATGGTGACTAGTGCCGACGAGCAGTACTTC. Translating it yields CASSDSMVTSADEQYF.

This rearrangement joins TRBV28 to TRBJ1-1; D unclear. V lost 5 bases to trimming and J lost 11 bases, with 24 bases between them. This CDR3 comprises 15 residues. Germline-derived CDR1 and CDR2 are MDHEN and SYDVKM. For the CDR3, the DNA is TGTGCCAGCAGTGCCCTGGGTCGCGGACTTGAAAAGGCTTTCTTT. As protein: CASSALGRGLEKAFF.

This chain joins TRBV19 and TRBJ2-5; D may be TRBD1 (5 bases). Germline CDR1 LNHDA, CDR2 SQIVND (reference sequence). Trimming cost V 5 bases and J 5 bases, with 12 bases left between them. This CDR3 spans 13 amino acids. Here the CDR3 DNA reads TGTGCCAGTAGTCAGGCAGGGCTTGAGACCCAGTACTTC. It translates to CASSQAGLETQYF.

V gene TRBV18 combines with J gene TRBJ2-7; TRBD1 might be the D (6 bases). V gave up 0 bases and J gave up 3 bases, with 12 bases separating them. CDR3 size: 15 residues. Germline assignment: CDR1 KGHSH and CDR2 LQKENI. This CDR3 is CASSPPGHSDYEQYF. For the CDR3, the DNA is TGTGCCAGCTCACCACCGGGACATTCTGACTACGAGCAGTACTTC.

The J gene is TRBJ1-2, the V gene TRBV28, with TRBD1 matching over 11 bases. The J segment lost 5 bases and the V segment lost 7 bases, leaving 6 bases of the junction unmatched. This CDR3 has 14 residues. CDR1 is MDHEN, CDR2 SYDVKM, per germline. In nucleotides, the CDR3 is TGTGCCAGCACCTCGGGACAGGGGGGATATGGCTACACCTTC. It codes for CASTSGQGGYGYTF.

The chain carries TRBV18 and TRBJ1-2; possible D gene TRBD1, 6 bases. The CDR3 extends over 16 amino acids. CDR1 and CDR2 (germline): KGHSH, LQKENI. V was pared by 3 bases and J by 1 base, with 15 bases between. As DNA, the CDR3 is TGTGCCAGCTCACCTGGAATAGGACAGCTTAACTATGGCTACACCTTC. This gives the protein CASSPGIGQLNYGYTF. The variable domain in full, completed from reference TRBV18 and TRBJ1-2, reads NAGVMQNPRHLVRRRGQEARLRCSPMKGHSHVYWYRQLPEEGLKFMVYLQKENIIDESGMPKERFSAEFPKEGPSILRIQQVVRGDSAAYFCASSPGIGQLNYGYTFGSGTRLTVV.

The V gene is TRBV2, the J gene TRBJ2-7, with D perhaps matching TRBD1 (5 bases). The germline V gene has CDR1 SNHLY and CDR2 FYNNEI. Trimming pared 1 base from V and 1 base from J, leaving 11 bases between. This CDR3 is 15 amino acids long. CDR3 region: CASSEGQPVSYEQYF. CDR3 nucleotide sequence: TGTGCCAGCAGTGAAGGACAGCCAGTGTCCTACGAGCAGTACTTC.

The V call is TRBV9, the J call TRBJ2-7; D assignment may be TRBD1 or TRBD2 (5 bases each). The germline CDR1 and CDR2 sequences are SGDLS and YYNGEE. V was shortened by 0 bases and J by 7 bases, with 11 bases between the two germline ends. The CDR3 totals 13 residues. CDR3 in amino acids: CASSVGDRLEQYF. CDR3 sequence (DNA): TGTGCCAGCAGCGTAGGGGACCGCTTGGAGCAGTACTTC. The full variable domain, completed using reference TRBV9 and TRBJ2-7, is DSGVTQTPKHLITATGQRVTLRCSPRSGDLSVYWYQQSLDQGLQFLIQYYNGEERAKGNILERFSAQQFPDLHSELNLSSLELGDSALYFCASSVGDRLEQYFGPGTRLTVT.

The chain combines TRBV28 with TRBJ2-7; TRBD2 aligns across 8 bases. The CDR3 contains 14 residues. The junction had 5 bases not matched to a gene; V was cut back by 4 bases and J by 3 bases. Germline CDR1 and CDR2: MDHEN and SYDVKM. CDR3 in amino acids: CASSWTSLNYEQYF. The CDR3 DNA follows: TGTGCCAGCAGTTGGACTAGCCTTAACTACGAGCAGTACTTC.

Of note for this clone: Other nucleotide sequences in the sample specify the same CDR3. The rearrangement joins TRBV7-3 to TRBJ2-3; the D is unclear. The length of the CDR3 is 12 residues. The germline V and J ends were trimmed by 5 bases and 3 bases, with 6 bases remaining between them. In germline, CDR1 is SGHTA, CDR2 FQGTGA. The CDR3 sequence is CASSPGTDTQYF. The CDR3 nucleotides read TGTGCCAGCAGCCCCGGGACAGATACGCAGTATTTT.

This clone came up once. The rearrangement links TRBV7-2 to TRBJ2-7, with D perhaps matching TRBD2 (6 bases). The CDR3 is 18 amino acids. V lost 5 bases and J 4 bases, leaving 27 bases between the germline ends. Germline V gene data show CDR1 as SGHTA and CDR2 as FQGNSA. This CDR3 is CASSPNGAGWGDPYEQYF. The CDR3 nucleotides read TGTGCCAGCAGCCCAAACGGGGCCGGGTGGGGGGATCCGTACGAGCAGTACTTC.